The sequence of this TCR beta chain was determined in a study of T-cell memory formation after mild COVID-19. Study-wide results and caveats: Day 15 to 85 contracting clones showed balanced CD4/CD8; day 15 to 37 expanders favored CD4+.

This clonotype was picked up a small number of times. Its antigen is not identified. The CDR3 is made up of 12 amino acids. Germline V gene data show CDR1 as SQVTM and CDR2 as ANQGSEA. With 4 bases removed from V and 5 bases from J, the gap between germline ends came to 11 bases. TCRdb fed the 5' RACE reads into MiXCR, producing one record per CDR3 protein. The data contain 540,000 or so distinct CDR3 sequences, roughly 20% of them seen just once; the ten biggest clones take up around 13%. Material for sequencing was PBMCs or a T cell subset sorted from them (not recorded which). This TCR was recovered from an adult woman who had mild COVID-19 (a few samples of this study predate the infection). Cell type and time point are not known. The chain employs TRBV29-1 and TRBJ1-1; a possible D gene is TRBD1 (5 bases). CDR3 in amino acids: CSVVSGGTEAFF. The DNA for the CDR3 is TGCAGCGTTGTTTCGGGGGGTACTGAAGCTTTCTTT.